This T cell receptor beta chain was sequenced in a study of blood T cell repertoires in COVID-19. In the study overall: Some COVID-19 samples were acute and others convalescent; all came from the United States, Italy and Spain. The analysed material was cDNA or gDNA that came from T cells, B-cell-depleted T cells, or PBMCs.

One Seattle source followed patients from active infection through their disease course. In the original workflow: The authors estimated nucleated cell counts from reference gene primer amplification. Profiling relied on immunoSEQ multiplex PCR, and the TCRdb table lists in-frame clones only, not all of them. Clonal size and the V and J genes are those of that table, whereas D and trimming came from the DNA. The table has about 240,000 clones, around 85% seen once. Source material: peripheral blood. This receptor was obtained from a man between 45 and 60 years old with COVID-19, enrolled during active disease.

CDR3 loop: CASSQRSLGPYGYTF. DNA for the CDR3: TGTGCCAGCAGCCAGAGAAGTCTCGGTCCCTATGGCTACACCTTC. The V gene is TRBV3-1 (or the pseudogene TRBV3-2), the J gene TRBJ1-2; no definite D call. Germline V gives CDR1 LGHDT, CDR2 YNNKEL (reference sequence). V shed 3 bases and J shed 4 bases, with 15 bases lying between them. This CDR3 is built from 15 residues.